This T cell receptor beta chain was captured by sequencing in a study of blood T cell repertoires in COVID-19. On the study more broadly: The origin of the acute and convalescent COVID-19 samples was the United States, Italy and Spain.

Profiled with immunoSEQ multiplex PCR; TCRdb holds only in-frame clones, not every one. In the table there are a few hundred thousand clones, 91% of which are singletons. The germline V gene encodes CDR1 LNHDA and CDR2 SQIVND (reference sequence). Trimming removed 4 bases from V and 7 bases from J; junction bases left unmatched: 2. CDR3 length: 13 amino acids. Which cohort a participant joined came from the clinical history participants gave. The sequenced sample consisted of PBMCs or T cells enriched from blood (not recorded which). The sequence was obtained from a human donor in a cohort exposed to, infected with or recovered from COVID-19 (not recorded which). The donor label of this sample is uncertain. The chain couples TRBV19 to TRBJ2-1; 9 nucleotides match TRBD1. This CDR3 reads CASSTGQGNEQFF. The CDR3 nucleotides are TGTGCCAGTAGTACCGGACAGGGGAATGAGCAGTTCTTC. Together with reference TRBV19 and TRBJ2-1, the CDR3 gives the full variable domain: DGGITQSPKYLFRKEGQNVTLSCEQNLNHDAMYWYRQDPGQGLRLIYYSQIVNDFQKGDIAEGYSVSREKKESFPLTVTSAQKNPTAFYLCASSTGQGNEQFFGPGTRLTVL.